This passage covers 7 T cell receptor beta chains from one sample sequenced in a study of blood T cell repertoires in COVID-19. Method: immunoSEQ multiplex PCR; TCRdb's copy keeps in-frame clones and lacks some. The data contain roughly 62,000 clones, nearly 80% of them singletons. Sequencing was carried out using peripheral blood. These receptors all stem from a human donor in a cohort sampled during active COVID-19.

This clone was observed a single time. The rearrangement links TRBV28 to TRBJ2-7; 8 bases line up with TRBD1. The CDR3 covers 13 residues. V was clipped by 6 bases and J by 0 bases; unmatched bases: 1. Germline CDR1 MDHEN, CDR2 SYDVKM. The CDR3 DNA is TGTGCCAGCAGAGGGACAGGCTCCTACGAGCAGTACTTC. Amino acids: CASRGTGSYEQYF.

The chain carries TRBV14 and TRBJ1-4; D is undetermined. The V end lost 1 base, the J end lost 7 bases, and 13 bases lay between the germline ends. There are 15 residues in the CDR3. Per the germline V gene, CDR1 is SGHDN and CDR2 is FVKESK. The DNA of the CDR3 is TGTGCCAGCAGCCAAGTGAGTGGGCTGAGTGAAAAACTGTTTTTT. Protein product: CASSQVSGLSEKLFF.

This chain links TRBV7-8 with TRBJ2-7; 7 bases match TRBD1. This CDR3 has 15 residues. Germline trimming cut 4 bases from V and 1 base from J; bases unmatched to any gene: 7. Germline V gene data show CDR1 as SGHVS and CDR2 as FQNEAQ. CDR3 DNA: TGTGCCAGCAGCTATCGACAGGGACGTTCCTACGAGCAGTACTTC. Protein product: CASSYRQGRSYEQYF.

The chain is built from TRBV29-1 and TRBJ2-1; perhaps TRBD2 as D (5 bases). The germline V gene has CDR1 SQVTM and CDR2 ANQGSEA. Between the trimmed V and J ends, which lost 4 bases and 12 bases, there was a span of 10 bases. This CDR3 region has 10 residues. DNA of the CDR3: TGCAGCGTTGGTGAGGGCGGGCAGTTCTTC. As protein: CSVGEGGQFF.

Only a few counts were recorded for this clone. This chain uses TRBV27 with TRBJ2-7, with 9 bases identical to TRBD1. Trimming cost V 7 bases and J 2 bases; bases outside gene matches: 3. This CDR3 region has 13 residues. Germline V CDR1 and CDR2: MNHEY, SMNVEV (reference sequence). The CDR3 loop reads CASKRQGAYEQYF. The CDR3 nucleotides are TGTGCCAGCAAGAGACAGGGGGCCTACGAGCAGTACTTC.

V and J are TRBV30 and TRBJ2-2; D remains unclear. The CDR3 is made up of 14 amino acids. V gave up 2 bases and J gave up 5 bases, with 12 bases separating them. CDR1 is GTSNPN and CDR2 is SVGIG in the germline V gene (reference sequence). CDR3 bases: TGTGCCTGGAGTTCGAGTTCCTGGACCGGGGAGCTGTTTTTT. Its protein is CAWSSSSWTGELFF.

This chain joins TRBV14 and TRBJ2-2; D is perhaps TRBD2 (5 bases). The CDR3 covers 15 residues. The germline gives CDR1 SGHDN, CDR2 FVKESK. V lost 0 bases to trimming and J lost 2 bases, with 7 bases between them. The DNA of the CDR3 is TGTGCCAGCAGCCAAGAACTAGGAAACACCGGGGAGCTGTTTTTT. Protein product: CASSQELGNTGELFF.